This T cell receptor beta chain derives from a study of T cell clonotyping in hematopoietic cell transplantation. Study findings and constraints: Recipient TCR diversity dropped after transplant; expanded clonotypes rose from day 30 to 180. CD4 and CD8 repertoire contributions could not be separated without sorting.

Using immunoSEQ multiplex PCR, the repertoire was profiled, and TCRdb retains in-frame clones only, with some absent. The table has around 7,000 clones, roughly 98% seen once. V lost 4 bases to trimming and J lost 0 bases, with 16 bases between them. The CDR3 totals 17 residues. Germline-derived CDR1 and CDR2 are LNHDA and SQIVND (reference sequence). A note on this clone: Its target is not known.

The TCR was taken from a male patient in his sixties or seventies who had an allogeneic stem cell transplant from a related donor, so the T cells may come from the graft donor. Some clones in this sample may be carry-over from other donors' samples. The sequences come from PBMCs, collected 30 days after allogeneic stem cell transplant. The rearrangement links TRBV19 to TRBJ1-5, with D perhaps TRBD1 (5 bases). CDR3 sequence: CASSRPPGRDSNQPQHF. In nucleotides, the CDR3 is TGTGCCAGTAGTAGACCCCCGGGACGGGATAGCAATCAGCCCCAGCATTTT.